This TCR beta chain was profiled in a study of chemoradiotherapy in HPV16-positive cancers. Of note for this clone: No antigen is known for it.

The study, taken as a whole, reports: During treatment, candidate HPV-specific clones and E7-related motifs expanded in tumor. HPV-responsive T-cell expansion during chemoradiotherapy was linked to improved recurrence-free survival in HPV16-positive patients. Only a couple of HPV16-positive patients supplied the functional HPV-specificity definition.

The CDR3 has 13 amino acids. From germline, CDR1 is SGHTA and CDR2 FQGNSA. Trimming left V 4 bases short and J 3 bases short, with 10 bases between. Sequencing used immunoSEQ multiplex PCR; TCRdb keeps in-frame clones, though not all of them. The sample holds 6,500 to 10,000 clones; around 80% are singletons and the top ten take 1.5% to 2%. This TCR was recovered from a human donor with HPV-associated anogenital cancer. The V gene is TRBV7-2, the J gene TRBJ2-7, with D possibly called TRBD1 or TRBD2 (6 bases each). This specimen was taken from a patient who underwent chemoradiotherapy. CDR3 loop: CASSSGGGYEQYF. The CDR3 DNA follows: TGTGCCAGCAGCTCCGGGGGCGGCTACGAGCAGTACTTC.